This is a list of T cell receptor beta chains from one sample in a study of T-cell memory formation after mild COVID-19. TCRdb re-analysed the 5' RACE reads in MiXCR, keeping a single row per CDR3 protein. The sample contains about 250,000 distinct CDR3 sequences, just over 15% of which appear only once. Sequences were obtained from PBMCs or a T cell subset sorted from them (not recorded which). All receptors derive from an adult woman who had mild COVID-19 (a few samples of this study predate the infection). Cell type and time point are not known. Each CDR3 is given with its conserved first and last residue. D genes are given only for firm matches. Expanded clones are given a class, and other clones once, few, many or no size at all.

clone size	D gene	V gene	J gene	CDR3 protein	CDR3 DNA
NA	NA	TRBV21-1	TRBJ2-7	CASSKELAGAYEQYF	TGTGCCAGCAGCAAAGAACTAGCGGGAGCCTACGAGCAGTACTTC
few	TRBD1	TRBV12-3/TRBV12-4	TRBJ1-1	CASSVEGGVGTEAFF	TGTGCCAGCTCCGTTGAAGGGGGCGTCGGCACTGAAGCTTTCTTT
many	TRBD1	TRBV7-9	TRBJ1-5	CASRGQGNQPQHF	TGTGCCAGCAGGGGACAGGGCAATCAGCCCCAGCATTTT
NA	NA	TRBV20-1	TRBJ1-2	CSARQDYGYTF	TGCAGTGCGCGGCAGGACTATGGCTACACCTTC
few	NA	TRBV30	TRBJ1-3	CAWRPHSGNTIYF	TGTGCCTGGAGACCGCACTCTGGAAACACCATATATTTT
many	NA	TRBV7-2	TRBJ2-1	CASSLVGNEQFF	TGTGCCAGCAGCTTAGTCGGGAATGAGCAGTTCTTC
few	NA	TRBV7-2	TRBJ2-5	CASSRSRTLQETQYF	TGTGCCAGCAGCCGTAGCCGGACCCTCCAAGAGACCCAGTACTTC
NA	NA	TRBV20-1	TRBJ2-1	CSARSASSYNEQFF	TGCAGTGCTAGATCGGCTAGCTCCTACAATGAGCAGTTCTTC
few	TRBD1	TRBV24-1	TRBJ2-1	CATSDSRAGGEEQFF	TGTGCCACCAGTGACTCCAGGGCAGGGGGCGAAGAGCAGTTCTTC
NA	TRBD1	TRBV2	TRBJ2-7	CASRIGVGQGAYEQYF	TGTGCCAGCAGGATAGGAGTGGGACAGGGGGCCTACGAGCAGTACTTC
NA	NA	TRBV12-3/TRBV12-4	TRBJ1-1	CASRYSGTEAFF	TGTGCCAGCAGGTACAGTGGCACTGAAGCTTTCTTT
NA	TRBD1	TRBV20-1	TRBJ2-3	CSAARDRGTDTQYF	TGCAGTGCGGCCCGGGACAGGGGAACAGATACGCAGTATTTT
few	NA	TRBV5-1	TRBJ1-2	CASSPGIQGGDGYTF	TGCGCCAGCAGCCCGGGCATACAGGGAGGCGATGGCTACACCTTC